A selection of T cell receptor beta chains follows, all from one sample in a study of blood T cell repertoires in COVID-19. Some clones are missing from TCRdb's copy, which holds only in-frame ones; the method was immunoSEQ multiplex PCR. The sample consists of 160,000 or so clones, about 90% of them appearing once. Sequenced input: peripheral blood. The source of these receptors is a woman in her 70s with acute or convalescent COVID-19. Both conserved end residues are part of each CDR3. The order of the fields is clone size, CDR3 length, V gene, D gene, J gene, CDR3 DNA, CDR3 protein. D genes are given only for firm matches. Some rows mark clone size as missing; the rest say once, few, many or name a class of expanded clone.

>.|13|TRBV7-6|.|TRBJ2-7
TGTGCCAGCAGCCTCAGCGGTACCTACGAGCAGTACTTC
CASSLSGTYEQYF
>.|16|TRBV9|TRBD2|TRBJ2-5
TGTGCCAGCAGCGGGACGCTAGCGGGAGGGAAAGAGACCCAGTACTTC
CASSGTLAGGKETQYF
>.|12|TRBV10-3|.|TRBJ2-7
TGTGCCATCAGTGAAACACCCTACGAGCAGTACTTC
CAISETPYEQYF
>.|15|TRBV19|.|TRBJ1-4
TGTGCCAGTAGTATGGGGGCCTCAACTAATGAAAAACTGTTTTTT
CASSMGASTNEKLFF
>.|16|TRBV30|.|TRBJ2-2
TGTGCCTGGAGTGGTACGGGGGACCCTAAAACCGGGGAGCTGTTTTTT
CAWSGTGDPKTGELFF
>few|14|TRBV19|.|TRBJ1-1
TGTGCCAGTAGTATTTATTCAGGGGCGGTTGAAGCTTTCTTT
CASSIYSGAVEAFF
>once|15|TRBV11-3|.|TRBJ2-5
TGTGCCAGCAGCTTATTGGCGGGGCCTCAAGAGACCCAGTACTTC
CASSLLAGPQETQYF
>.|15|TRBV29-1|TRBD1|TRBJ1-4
TGCAGCGTTGAAGACTTTCGGGACAGGCCTGAAAAACTGTTTTTT
CSVEDFRDRPEKLFF
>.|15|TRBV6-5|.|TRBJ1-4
TGTGCCAGCAGTTACGCCGGACAGTCAAATGAAAAACTGTTTTTT
CASSYAGQSNEKLFF
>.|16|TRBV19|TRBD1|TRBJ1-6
TGTGCCAGCCGGGACAGGCAGAGCTCCTATAATTCACCCCTCCACTTT
CASRDRQSSYNSPLHF